The present TCR beta chain was sequenced within a study of blood T cell repertoires in COVID-19. About the research overall: Nucleic acid was either cDNA or gDNA, and it came from T cells, B-cell-depleted T cells, or PBMCs.

The authors' processing: Quantification of nucleated cells was approximated via reference gene primer amplification. Some clones are missing from TCRdb's copy, which holds only in-frame ones; the method was immunoSEQ multiplex PCR. D and trimming come from the DNA, and the V and J calls and clone size come from that table. The sample contains some 200,000 clones, almost 85% of which appear only once. The germline V and J ends were trimmed by 6 bases and 0 bases, with 12 bases remaining between them. This CDR3 has 15 amino acids. In germline, CDR1 is KGHSH, CDR2 LQKENI. The sequence derives from a woman in her forties or fifties with active or convalescent COVID-19. The sequencing sample was made of peripheral blood. The chain joins TRBV18 to TRBJ1-3; unclear D gene. As DNA, the CDR3 is TGTGCCAGCTCGCCTGTTTCGAGCTCTGGAAACACCATATATTTT. Its protein product is CASSPVSSSGNTIYF.